The rows below give T cell receptor beta chains drawn from one sample of a study of T-cell reconstitution after alpha-beta-depleted transplantation in children. TCRdb re-called the PCR reads through MiXCR, storing one row per CDR3 protein. The sample records about 980,000 distinct CDR3 sequences, under 30% being singletons. The sample here was PBMCs, mostly from graft donor cells, taken 360 days after TCRalphabeta/CD19-depleted stem cell transplant. All receptors come from a boy in the first two years of life who had a stem cell transplant for SCID, so the T cells may come from the graft donor. The CDR3 runs from the conserved cysteine through the conserved F or W. Fields, in order: J gene, clone size, V gene, D gene, CDR3 DNA, CDR3 protein. D genes are given only for firm matches. Expanded clones are given a class, and other clones once, few, many or no size at all.

TRBJ2-1 NA TRBV28 NA TGTGCCAGCAGCCCTACCATGGGGGGCCGCAATGAGCAGTTCTTC CASSPTMGGRNEQFF
TRBJ1-1 NA TRBV6-4 NA TGTGCCAGCAGTCCCTCGGCGGTGCGAGAGACTGAAGCTTTCTTT CASSPSAVRETEAFF
TRBJ2-5 few TRBV5-1 NA TGCGCCAGCAGCTTTGACGTGGGGGGGCTGGTGGAGACCCAGTACTTC CASSFDVGGLVETQYF
TRBJ2-1 NA TRBV6-2/TRBV6-3 TRBD2 TGTGCCAGCAGTTACTCACTAGCGGGGGGGCTATACAATGAGCAGTTCTTC CASSYSLAGGLYNEQFF
TRBJ2-1 few TRBV9 NA TGTGCCAGCAGCGGGCTCGTAGGCAATGAGCAGTTCTTC CASSGLVGNEQFF
TRBJ2-1 NA TRBV12-3/TRBV12-4 NA TGTGCCAGCAGTTTATGGCGGGGATACAATGAGCAGTTCTTC CASSLWRGYNEQFF
TRBJ2-2 NA TRBV7-9 NA TGTGCCAGCAGCTTAGGGGACGGACACACCGGGGAGCTGTTTTTT CASSLGDGHTGELFF
TRBJ2-1 NA TRBV12-3/TRBV12-4 NA TGTGCCAGCAGCCCTTGGGCGGACCGGGGAGGCTACAATGAGCAGTTCTTC CASSPWADRGGYNEQFF
TRBJ1-3 NA TRBV6-1 TRBD1 TGTGCCAGCAGCCTCACAGGGGGGATGGGGAACACCATATATTTT CASSLTGGMGNTIYF
TRBJ1-1 NA TRBV25-1 NA TGTGCCAGCAGTGAATTAAAGGGCAGGAAAGCTTTCTTT CASSELKGRKAFF
TRBJ2-4 NA TRBV10-3 NA TGTGCCACGGGGGGCTCGAACCCCCCAAACATTCAGTACTTC CATGGSNPPNIQYF
TRBJ2-4 few TRBV12-3/TRBV12-4 NA TGTGCCAGCAGTTTAAACAGGGAAAACATTCAGTACTTC CASSLNRENIQYF
TRBJ2-6 many TRBV5-5 NA TGTGCCAGCAGCTTGGAGGGGGCCAACGTCCTGACTTTC CASSLEGANVLTF
TRBJ2-7 few TRBV20-1 TRBD1 TGCAGTGCTGGAGCGGGACAGGGAGTCTACGAGCAGTACTTC CSAGAGQGVYEQYF
TRBJ2-7 NA TRBV15 NA TGTGCCACCAGCAGTCCAAACGTTCTCGAGCAGTACTTC CATSSPNVLEQYF